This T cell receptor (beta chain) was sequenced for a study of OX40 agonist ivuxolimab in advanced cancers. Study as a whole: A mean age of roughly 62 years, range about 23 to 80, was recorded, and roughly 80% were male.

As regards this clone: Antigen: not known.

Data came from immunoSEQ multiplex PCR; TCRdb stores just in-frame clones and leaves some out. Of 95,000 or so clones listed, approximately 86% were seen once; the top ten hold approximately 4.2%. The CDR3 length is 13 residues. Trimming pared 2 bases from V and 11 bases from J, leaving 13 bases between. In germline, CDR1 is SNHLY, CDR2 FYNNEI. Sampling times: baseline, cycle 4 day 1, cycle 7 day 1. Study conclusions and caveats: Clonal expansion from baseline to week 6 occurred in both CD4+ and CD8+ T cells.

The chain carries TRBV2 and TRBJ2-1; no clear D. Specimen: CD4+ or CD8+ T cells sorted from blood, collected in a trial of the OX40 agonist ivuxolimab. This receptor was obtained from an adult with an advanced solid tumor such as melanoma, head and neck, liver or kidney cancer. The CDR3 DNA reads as TGTGCCAGCAGTGAAATTGTCCCCCATAAGCAGTTCTTC. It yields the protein CASSEIVPHKQFF.